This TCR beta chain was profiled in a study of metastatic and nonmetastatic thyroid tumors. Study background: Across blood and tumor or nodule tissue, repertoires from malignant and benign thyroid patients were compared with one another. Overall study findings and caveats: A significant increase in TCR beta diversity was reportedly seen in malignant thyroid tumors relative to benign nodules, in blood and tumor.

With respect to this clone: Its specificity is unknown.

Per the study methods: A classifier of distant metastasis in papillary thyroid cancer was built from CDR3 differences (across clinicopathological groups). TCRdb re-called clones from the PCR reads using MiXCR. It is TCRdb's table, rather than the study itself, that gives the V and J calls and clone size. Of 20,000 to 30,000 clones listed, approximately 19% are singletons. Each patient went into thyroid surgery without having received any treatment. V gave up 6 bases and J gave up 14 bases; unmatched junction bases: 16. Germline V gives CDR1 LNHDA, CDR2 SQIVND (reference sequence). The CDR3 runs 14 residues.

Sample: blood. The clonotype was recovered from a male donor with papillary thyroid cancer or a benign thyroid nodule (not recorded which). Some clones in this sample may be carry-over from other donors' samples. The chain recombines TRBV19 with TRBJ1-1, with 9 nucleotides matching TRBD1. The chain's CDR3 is CASRNRGPNTETFF. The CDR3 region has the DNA TGTGCCAGTAGAAACAGGGGGCCCAACACTGAAACCTTCTTT.